This entry is about one T cell receptor beta chain. This sample stems from a study of blood T cell repertoires in COVID-19. V was shortened by 6 bases and J by 8 bases, with 10 bases between the two germline ends. CDR3 size: 11 residues. The germline gives CDR1 MDHEN, CDR2 SYDVKM. Original data processing: Cell counts per sample came from amplifying reference gene primers. Assay: immunoSEQ multiplex PCR; the TCRdb copy retains only in-frame clones and omits some. V and J calls plus clone size are reproduced from that table; the DNA served to infer D and trimming. The table shows approximately 120,000 clones, with approximately 84% occurring only once.

This clonotype was obtained from a woman in her 50s with acute or convalescent COVID-19. Sequencing was done on a sample of peripheral blood. The chain recombines TRBV28 with TRBJ1-2; no reliable D call. CDR3 protein: CASSSYVGYTF. CDR3 nucleotides: TGTGCCAGCAGCTCTTATGTCGGCTACACCTTC.